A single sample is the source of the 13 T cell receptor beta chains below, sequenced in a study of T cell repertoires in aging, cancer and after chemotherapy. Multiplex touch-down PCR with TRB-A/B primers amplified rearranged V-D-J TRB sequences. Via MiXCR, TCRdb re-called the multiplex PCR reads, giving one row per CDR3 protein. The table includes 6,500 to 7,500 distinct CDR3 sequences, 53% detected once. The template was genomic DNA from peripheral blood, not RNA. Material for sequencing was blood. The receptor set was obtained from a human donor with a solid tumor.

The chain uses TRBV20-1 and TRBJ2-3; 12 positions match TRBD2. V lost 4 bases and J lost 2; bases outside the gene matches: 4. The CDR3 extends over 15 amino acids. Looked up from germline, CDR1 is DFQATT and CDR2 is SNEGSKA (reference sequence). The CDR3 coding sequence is TGCAGTGCTACCCGACTAGCGGGAGACACAGATACGCAGTATTTT. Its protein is CSATRLAGDTDTQYF.

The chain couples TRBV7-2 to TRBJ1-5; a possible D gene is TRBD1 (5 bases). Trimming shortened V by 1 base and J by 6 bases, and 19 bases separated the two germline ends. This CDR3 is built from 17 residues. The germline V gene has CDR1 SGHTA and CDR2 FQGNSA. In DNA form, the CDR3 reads TGTGCCAGCAGCTTAGTAAGAGGGTTGAGGGGTGGTCAGCCCCAGCATTTT. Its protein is CASSLVRGLRGGQPQHF.

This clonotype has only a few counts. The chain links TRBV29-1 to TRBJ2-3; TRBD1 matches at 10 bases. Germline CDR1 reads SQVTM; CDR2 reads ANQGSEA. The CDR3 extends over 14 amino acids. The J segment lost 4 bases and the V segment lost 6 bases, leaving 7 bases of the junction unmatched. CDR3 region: CSVGQGSSPDTQYF. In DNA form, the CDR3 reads TGCAGCGTGGGACAGGGGAGTAGCCCAGATACGCAGTATTTT.

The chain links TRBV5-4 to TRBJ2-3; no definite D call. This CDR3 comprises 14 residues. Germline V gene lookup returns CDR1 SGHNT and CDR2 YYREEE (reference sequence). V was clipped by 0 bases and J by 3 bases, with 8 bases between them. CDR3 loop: CASSLATETDTQYF. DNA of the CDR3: TGTGCCAGCAGCTTGGCGACTGAGACAGATACGCAGTATTTT.

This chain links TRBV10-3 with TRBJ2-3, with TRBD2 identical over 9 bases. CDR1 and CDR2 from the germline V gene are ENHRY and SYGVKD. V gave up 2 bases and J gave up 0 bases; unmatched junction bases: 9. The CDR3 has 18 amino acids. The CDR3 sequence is CAISEATGSGSSTDTQYF. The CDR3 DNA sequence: TGTGCCATCAGTGAGGCGACTGGTAGCGGGAGCAGCACAGATACGCAGTATTTT.

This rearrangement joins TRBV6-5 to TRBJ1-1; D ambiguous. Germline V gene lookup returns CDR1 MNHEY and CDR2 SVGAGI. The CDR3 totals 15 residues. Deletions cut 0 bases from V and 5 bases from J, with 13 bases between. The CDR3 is CASSYSSRGWTEAFF. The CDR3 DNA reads TGTGCCAGCAGTTACTCGTCGCGTGGGTGGACTGAAGCTTTCTTT.

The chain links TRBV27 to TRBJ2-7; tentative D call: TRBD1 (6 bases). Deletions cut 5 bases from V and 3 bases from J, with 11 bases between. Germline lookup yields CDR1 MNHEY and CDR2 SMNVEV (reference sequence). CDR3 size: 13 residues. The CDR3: CASSTGTFYEQYF. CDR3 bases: TGTGCCAGCAGTACCGGGACATTCTACGAGCAGTACTTC.

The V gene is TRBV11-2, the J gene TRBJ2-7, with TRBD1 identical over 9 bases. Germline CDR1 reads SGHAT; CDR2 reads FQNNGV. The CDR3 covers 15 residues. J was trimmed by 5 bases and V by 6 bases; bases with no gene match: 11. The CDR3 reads CASRASGQGHNEQYF. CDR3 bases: TGTGCCAGCAGAGCTTCGGGACAGGGTCACAACGAGCAGTACTTC.

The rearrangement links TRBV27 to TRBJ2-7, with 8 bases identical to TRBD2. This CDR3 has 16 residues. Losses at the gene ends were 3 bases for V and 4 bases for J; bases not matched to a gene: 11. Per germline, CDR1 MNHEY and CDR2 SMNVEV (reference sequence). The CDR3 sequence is CASSLGKGLVGYEQYF. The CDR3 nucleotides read TGTGCCAGCAGTTTGGGCAAGGGACTAGTGGGGTACGAGCAGTACTTC.

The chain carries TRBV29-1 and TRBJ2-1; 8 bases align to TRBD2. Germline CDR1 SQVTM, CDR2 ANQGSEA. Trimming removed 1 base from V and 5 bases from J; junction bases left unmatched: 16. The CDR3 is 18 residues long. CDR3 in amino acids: CSVEGGHSGTEADNEQFF. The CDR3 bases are TGCAGCGTTGAAGGGGGGCATAGCGGGACCGAGGCGGACAATGAGCAGTTCTTC.

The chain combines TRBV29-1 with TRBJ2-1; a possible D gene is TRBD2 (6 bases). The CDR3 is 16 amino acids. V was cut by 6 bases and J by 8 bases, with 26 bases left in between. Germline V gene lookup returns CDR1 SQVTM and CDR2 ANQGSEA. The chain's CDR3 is CSVCPPSGRSCDEQFF. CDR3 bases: TGCAGCGTATGCCCCCCTTCGGGGAGGAGCTGCGATGAGCAGTTCTTC.

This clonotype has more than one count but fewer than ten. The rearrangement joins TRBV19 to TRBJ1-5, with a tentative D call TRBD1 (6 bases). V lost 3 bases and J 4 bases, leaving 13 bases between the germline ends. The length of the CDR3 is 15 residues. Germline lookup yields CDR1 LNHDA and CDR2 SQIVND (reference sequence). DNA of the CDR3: TGTGCCAGTAGTATGGGCCCGGGGGCAAATCAGCCCCAGCATTTT. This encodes CASSMGPGANQPQHF.

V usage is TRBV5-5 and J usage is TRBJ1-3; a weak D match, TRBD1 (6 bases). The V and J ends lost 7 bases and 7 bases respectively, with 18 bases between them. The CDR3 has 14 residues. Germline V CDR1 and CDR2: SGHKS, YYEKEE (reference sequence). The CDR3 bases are TGTGCCAGCGGACCCACGGGGGGCGGTAACACCATATATTTT. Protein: CASGPTGGGNTIYF.